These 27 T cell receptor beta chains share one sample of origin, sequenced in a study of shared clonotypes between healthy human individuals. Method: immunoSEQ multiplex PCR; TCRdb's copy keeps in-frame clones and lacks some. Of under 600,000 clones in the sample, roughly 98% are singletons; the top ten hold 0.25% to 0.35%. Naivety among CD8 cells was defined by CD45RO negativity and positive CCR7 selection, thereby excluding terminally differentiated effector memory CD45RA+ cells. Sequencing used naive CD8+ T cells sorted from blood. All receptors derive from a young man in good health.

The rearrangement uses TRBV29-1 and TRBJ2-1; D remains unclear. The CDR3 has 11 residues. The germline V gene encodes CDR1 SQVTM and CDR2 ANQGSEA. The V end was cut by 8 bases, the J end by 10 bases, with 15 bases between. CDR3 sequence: CSRRVGREQFF. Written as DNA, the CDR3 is TGCAGCCGTCGAGTTGGGCGGGAGCAGTTCTTC.

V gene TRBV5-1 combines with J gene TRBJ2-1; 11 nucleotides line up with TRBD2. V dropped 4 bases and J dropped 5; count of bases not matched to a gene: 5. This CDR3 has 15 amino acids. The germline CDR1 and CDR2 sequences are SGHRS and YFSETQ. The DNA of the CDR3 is TGCGCCAGCAGCGAAGGGACTAGCGGACACAATGAGCAGTTCTTC. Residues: CASSEGTSGHNEQFF.

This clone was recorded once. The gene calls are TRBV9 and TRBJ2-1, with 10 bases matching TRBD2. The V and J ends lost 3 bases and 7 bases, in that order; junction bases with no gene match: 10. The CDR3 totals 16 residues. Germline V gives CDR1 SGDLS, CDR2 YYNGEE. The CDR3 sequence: CASSAPLAGASNEQFF. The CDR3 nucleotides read TGTGCCAGCAGCGCACCTCTAGCGGGAGCTTCAAATGAGCAGTTCTTC. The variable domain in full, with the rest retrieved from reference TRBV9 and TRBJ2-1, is DSGVTQTPKHLITATGQRVTLRCSPRSGDLSVYWYQQSLDQGLQFLIQYYNGEERAKGNILERFSAQQFPDLHSELNLSSLELGDSALYFCASSAPLAGASNEQFFGPGTRLTVL.

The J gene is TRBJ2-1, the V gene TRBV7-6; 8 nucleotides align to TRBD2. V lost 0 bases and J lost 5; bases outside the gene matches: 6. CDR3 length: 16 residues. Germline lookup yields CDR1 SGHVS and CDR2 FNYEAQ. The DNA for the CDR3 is TGTGCCAGCAGCTTAGCGTCGGGAGGGATCCACAATGAGCAGTTCTTC. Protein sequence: CASSLASGGIHNEQFF.

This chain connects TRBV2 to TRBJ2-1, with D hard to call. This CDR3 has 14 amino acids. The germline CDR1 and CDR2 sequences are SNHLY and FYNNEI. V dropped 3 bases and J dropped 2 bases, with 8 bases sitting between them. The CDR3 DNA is TGTGCCAGCAGTGAGCTGGATACCTACAATGAGCAGTTCTTC. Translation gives CASSELDTYNEQFF.

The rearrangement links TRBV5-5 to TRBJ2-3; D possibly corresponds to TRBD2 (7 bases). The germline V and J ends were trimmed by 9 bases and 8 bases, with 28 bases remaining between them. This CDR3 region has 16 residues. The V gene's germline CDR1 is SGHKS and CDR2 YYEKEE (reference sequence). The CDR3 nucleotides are TGTGCCACCGAGGGGGGAGGGGAAGCCCGCCCTAGTACGCAGTATTTT. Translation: CATEGGGEARPSTQYF.

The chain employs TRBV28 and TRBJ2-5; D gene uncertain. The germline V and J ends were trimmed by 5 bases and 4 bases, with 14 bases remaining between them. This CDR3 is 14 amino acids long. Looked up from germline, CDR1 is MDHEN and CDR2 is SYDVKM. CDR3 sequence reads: CASSPSSPGETQYF. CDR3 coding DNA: TGTGCCAGCAGTCCCTCGAGTCCCGGAGAGACCCAGTACTTC. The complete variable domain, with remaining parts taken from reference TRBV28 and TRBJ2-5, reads DVKVTQSSRYLVKRTGEKVFLECVQDMDHENMFWYRQDPGLGLRLIYFSYDVKMKEKGDIPEGYSVSREKKERFSLILESASTNQTSMYLCASSPSSPGETQYFGPGTRLLVL.

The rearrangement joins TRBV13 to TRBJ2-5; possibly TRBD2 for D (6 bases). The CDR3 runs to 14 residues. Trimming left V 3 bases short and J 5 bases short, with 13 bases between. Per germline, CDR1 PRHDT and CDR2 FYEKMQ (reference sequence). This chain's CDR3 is CASSLGGLWETQYF. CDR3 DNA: TGTGCCAGCAGCTTGGGGGGTCTCTGGGAGACCCAGTACTTC.

CDR3: CASSQDYGSTYEQYF. The CDR3 coding sequence is TGCGCCAGCAGCCAAGATTACGGGTCCACCTACGAGCAGTACTTC. The chain combines TRBV4-3 with TRBJ2-7; D is undetermined. Trimming shortened V by 0 bases and J by 2 bases, and 11 bases separated the two germline ends. The length of the CDR3 is 15 residues. Per the germline V gene, CDR1 is LGHNA and CDR2 is YSLEER.

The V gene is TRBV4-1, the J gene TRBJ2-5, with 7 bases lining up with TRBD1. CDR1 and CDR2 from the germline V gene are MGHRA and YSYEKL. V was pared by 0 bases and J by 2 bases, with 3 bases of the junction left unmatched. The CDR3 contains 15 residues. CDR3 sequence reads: CASSQDKGAQETQYF. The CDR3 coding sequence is TGCGCCAGCAGCCAAGACAAGGGGGCTCAAGAGACCCAGTACTTC.

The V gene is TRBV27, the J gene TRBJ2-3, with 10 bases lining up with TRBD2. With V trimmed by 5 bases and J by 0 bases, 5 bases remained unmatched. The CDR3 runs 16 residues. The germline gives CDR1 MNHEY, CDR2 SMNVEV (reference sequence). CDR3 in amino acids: CASSPLLAGSTDTQYF. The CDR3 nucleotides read TGTGCCAGCAGTCCCCTACTAGCGGGGAGCACAGATACGCAGTATTTT.

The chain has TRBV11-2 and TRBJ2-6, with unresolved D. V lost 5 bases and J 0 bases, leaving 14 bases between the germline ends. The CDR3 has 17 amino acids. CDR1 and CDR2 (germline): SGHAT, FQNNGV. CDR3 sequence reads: CASSKEYRASGANVLTF. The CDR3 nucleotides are TGTGCCAGCAGCAAAGAATACCGAGCCTCTGGGGCCAACGTCCTGACTTTC. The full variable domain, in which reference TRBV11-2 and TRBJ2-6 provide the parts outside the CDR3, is EAGVAQSPRYKIIEKRQSVAFWCNPISGHATLYWYQQILGQGPKLLIQFQNNGVVDDSQLPKDRFSAERLKGVDSTLKIQPAKLEDSAVYLCASSKEYRASGANVLTFGAGSRLTVL.

The CDR3 nucleotides are TGTGCCAGCAGACCTGGACTAGACGCCAATGAGCAGTTCTTC. This gives the protein CASRPGLDANEQFF. The rearrangement links TRBV13 to TRBJ2-1; 7 bases fit TRBD2. This CDR3 has 14 amino acids. CDR1 and CDR2 (germline): PRHDT, FYEKMQ (reference sequence). J gave up 6 bases and V 6 bases, and 8 bases lay outside the gene matches.

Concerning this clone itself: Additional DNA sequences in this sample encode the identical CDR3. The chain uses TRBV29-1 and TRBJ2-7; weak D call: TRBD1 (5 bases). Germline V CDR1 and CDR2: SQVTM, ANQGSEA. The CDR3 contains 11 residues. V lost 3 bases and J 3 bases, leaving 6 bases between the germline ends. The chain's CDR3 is CSVEGLYEQYF. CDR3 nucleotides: TGCAGCGTTGAGGGGCTCTACGAGCAGTACTTC.

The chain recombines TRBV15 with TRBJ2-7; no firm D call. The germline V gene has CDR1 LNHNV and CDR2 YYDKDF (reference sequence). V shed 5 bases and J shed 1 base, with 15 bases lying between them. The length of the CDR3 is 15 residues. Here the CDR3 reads CATSELETYSYEQYF. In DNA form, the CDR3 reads TGTGCCACCAGCGAACTGGAAACCTATTCCTACGAGCAGTACTTC.

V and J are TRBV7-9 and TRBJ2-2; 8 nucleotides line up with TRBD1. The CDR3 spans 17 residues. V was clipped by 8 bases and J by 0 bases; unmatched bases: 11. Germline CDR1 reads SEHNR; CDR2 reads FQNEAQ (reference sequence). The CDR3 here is CASPPGQGTANTGELFF. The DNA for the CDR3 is TGTGCCAGCCCGCCCGGACAGGGTACAGCGAACACCGGGGAGCTGTTTTTT.

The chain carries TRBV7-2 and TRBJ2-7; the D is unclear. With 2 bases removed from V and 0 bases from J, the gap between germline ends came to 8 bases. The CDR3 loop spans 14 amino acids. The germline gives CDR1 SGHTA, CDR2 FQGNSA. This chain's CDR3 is CASSLWWSSYEQYF. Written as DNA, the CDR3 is TGTGCCAGCAGCTTATGGTGGAGCTCCTACGAGCAGTACTTC.

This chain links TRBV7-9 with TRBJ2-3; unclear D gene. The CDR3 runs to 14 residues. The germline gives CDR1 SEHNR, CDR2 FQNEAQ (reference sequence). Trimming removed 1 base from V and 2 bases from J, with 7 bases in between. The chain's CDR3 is CASSLGLATDTQYF. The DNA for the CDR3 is TGTGCCAGCAGCTTAGGTTTAGCCACAGATACGCAGTATTTT.

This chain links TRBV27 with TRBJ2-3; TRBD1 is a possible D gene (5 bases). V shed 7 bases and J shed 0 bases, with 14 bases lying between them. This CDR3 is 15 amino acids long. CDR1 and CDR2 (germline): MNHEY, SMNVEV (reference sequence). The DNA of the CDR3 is TGTGCCAGCAAACTCATAGACAGAAGCACAGATACGCAGTATTTT. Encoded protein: CASKLIDRSTDTQYF.

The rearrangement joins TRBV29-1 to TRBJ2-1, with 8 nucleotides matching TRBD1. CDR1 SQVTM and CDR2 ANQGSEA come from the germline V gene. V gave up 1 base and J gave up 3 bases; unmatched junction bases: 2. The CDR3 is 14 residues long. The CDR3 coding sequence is TGCAGCGTTGAAGGACAGGGGCACTACAATGAGCAGTTCTTC. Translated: CSVEGQGHYNEQFF.

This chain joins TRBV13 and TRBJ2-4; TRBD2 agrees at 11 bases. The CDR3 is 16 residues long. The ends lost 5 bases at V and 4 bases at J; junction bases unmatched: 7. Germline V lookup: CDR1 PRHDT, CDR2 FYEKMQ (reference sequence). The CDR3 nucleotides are TGTGCCAGCAGCGCCCGACTAGCGGGGATTAAAAACATTCAGTACTTC. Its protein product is CASSARLAGIKNIQYF.

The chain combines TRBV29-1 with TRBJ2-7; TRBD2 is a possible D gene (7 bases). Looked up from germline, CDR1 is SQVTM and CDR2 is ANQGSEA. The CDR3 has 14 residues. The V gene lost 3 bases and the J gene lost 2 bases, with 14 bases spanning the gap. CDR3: CSVEGGRTPYEQYF. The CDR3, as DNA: TGCAGCGTTGAGGGGGGGCGAACCCCCTACGAGCAGTACTTC.

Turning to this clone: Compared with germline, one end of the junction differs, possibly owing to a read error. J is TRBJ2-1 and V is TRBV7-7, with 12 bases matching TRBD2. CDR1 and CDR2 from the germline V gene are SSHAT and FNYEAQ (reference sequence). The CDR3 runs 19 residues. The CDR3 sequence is CASSPGTSGFPSSYNEQFF. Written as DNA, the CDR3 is TGTGCTAGCAGCCCCGGGACTAGCGGGTTCCCGAGCTCCTACAATGAGCAGTTCTTC. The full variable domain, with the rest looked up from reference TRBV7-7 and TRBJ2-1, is GAGVSQSPRYKVTKRGQDVTLRCDPISSHATLYWYQQALGQGPEFLTYFNYEAQPDKSGLPSDRFSAERPEGSISTLTIQRTEQRDSAMYRCASSPGTSGFPSSYNEQFFGPGTRLTVL.

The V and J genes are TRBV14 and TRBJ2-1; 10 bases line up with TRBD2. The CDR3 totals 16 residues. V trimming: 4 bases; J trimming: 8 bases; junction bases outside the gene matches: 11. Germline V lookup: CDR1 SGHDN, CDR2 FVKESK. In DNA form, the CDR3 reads TGTGCCAGCAGCCTAAGCGGGAGGGCCTATTACGATGAGCAGTTCTTC. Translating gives CASSLSGRAYYDEQFF.

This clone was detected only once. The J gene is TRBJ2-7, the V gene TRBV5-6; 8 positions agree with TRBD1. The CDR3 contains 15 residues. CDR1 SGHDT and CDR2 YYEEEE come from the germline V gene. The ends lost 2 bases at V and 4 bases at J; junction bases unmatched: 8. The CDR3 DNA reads TGTGCCAGCAGCTTCCGGGACAGGTTTGTTTACGAGCAGTACTTC. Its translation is CASSFRDRFVYEQYF.

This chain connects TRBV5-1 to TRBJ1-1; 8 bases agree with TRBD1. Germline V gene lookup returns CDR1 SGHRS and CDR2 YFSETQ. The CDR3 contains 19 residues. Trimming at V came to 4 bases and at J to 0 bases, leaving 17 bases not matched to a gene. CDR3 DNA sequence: TGCGCCAGCAGCCCGGACAGGGCTGGGGCCCACTTCATGAACACTGAAGCTTTCTTT. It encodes CASSPDRAGAHFMNTEAFF.

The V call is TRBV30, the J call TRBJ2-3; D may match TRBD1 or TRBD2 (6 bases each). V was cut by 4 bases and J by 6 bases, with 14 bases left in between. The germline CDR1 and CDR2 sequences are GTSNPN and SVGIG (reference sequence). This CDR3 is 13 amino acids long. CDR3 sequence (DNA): TGTGCCTGGACTACGGGGGCTAGGGATACGCAGTATTTT. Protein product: CAWTTGARDTQYF. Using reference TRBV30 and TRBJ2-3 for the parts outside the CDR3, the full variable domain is SQTIHQWPATLVQPVGSPLSLECTVEGTSNPNLYWYRQAAGRGLQLLFYSVGIGQISSEVPQNLSASRPQDRQFILSSKKLLLSDSGFYLCAWTTGARDTQYFGPGTRLTVL.